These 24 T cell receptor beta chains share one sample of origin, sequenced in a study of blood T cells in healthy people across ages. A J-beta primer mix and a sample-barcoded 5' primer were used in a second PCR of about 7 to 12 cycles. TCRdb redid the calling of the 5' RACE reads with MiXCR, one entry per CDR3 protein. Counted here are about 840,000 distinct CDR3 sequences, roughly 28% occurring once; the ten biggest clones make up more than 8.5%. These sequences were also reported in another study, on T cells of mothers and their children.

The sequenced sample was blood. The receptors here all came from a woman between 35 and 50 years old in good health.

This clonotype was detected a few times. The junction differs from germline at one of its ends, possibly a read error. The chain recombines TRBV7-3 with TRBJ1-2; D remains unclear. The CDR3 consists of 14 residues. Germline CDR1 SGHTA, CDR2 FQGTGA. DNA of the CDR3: TGTGCCAGCAGCTTATCAGGAGCTAACTATGACTACACCTTC. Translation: CASSLSGANYDYTF.

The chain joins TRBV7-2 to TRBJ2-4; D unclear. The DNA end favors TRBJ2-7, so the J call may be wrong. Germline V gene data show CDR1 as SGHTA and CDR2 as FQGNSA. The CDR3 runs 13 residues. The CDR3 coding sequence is TGTGCCAGCAGCTTAGACGGGCAGGACGAGCAGTACTTC. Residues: CASSLDGQDEQYF.

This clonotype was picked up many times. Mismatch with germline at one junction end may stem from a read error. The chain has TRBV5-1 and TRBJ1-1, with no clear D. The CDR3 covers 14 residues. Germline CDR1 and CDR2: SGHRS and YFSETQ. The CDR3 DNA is TGTGCCAGCAGTTTAGCGGGAGGAGGCACTGAAGCTTTCTTT. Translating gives CASSLAGGGTEAFF.

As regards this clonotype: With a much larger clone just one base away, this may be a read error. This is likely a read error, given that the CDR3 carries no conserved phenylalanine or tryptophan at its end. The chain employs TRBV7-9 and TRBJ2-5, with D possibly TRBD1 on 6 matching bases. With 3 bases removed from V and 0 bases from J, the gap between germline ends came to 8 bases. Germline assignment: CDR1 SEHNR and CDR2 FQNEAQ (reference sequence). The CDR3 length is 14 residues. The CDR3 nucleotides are TGTGCCAGCAGCTTCCGACAGGACCAAGAGACCCAGTACGTC. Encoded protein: CASSFRQDQETQYV.

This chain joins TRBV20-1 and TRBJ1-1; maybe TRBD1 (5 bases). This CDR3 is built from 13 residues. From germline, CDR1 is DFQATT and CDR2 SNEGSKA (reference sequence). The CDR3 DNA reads TGCAGCCTGGGGGGTGGGATGAACACTGAAGCTTTCTTT. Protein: CSLGGGMNTEAFF.

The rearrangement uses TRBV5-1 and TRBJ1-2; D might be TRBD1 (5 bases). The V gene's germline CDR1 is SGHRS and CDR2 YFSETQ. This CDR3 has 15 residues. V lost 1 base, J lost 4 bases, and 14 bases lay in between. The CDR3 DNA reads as TGCGCCAGCAGCTTGTTGACCGGGGCCGGCTATGGCTACACCTTC. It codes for CASSLLTGAGYGYTF.

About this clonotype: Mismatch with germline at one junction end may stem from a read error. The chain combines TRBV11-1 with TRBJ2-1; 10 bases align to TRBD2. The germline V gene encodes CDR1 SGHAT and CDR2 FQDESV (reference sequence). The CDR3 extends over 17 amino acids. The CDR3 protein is CACSSTLLAGRNNEQFF. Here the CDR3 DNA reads TGTGCCTGCAGCTCCACCCTACTAGCGGGGCGGAACAATGAGCAGTTCTTC. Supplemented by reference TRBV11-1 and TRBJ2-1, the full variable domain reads EAEVAQSPRYKITEKSQAVAFWCDPISGHATLYWYRQILGQGPELLVQFQDESVVDDSQLPKDRFSAERLKGVDSTLKIQPAELGDSAMYLCACSSTLLAGRNNEQFFGPGTRLTVL.

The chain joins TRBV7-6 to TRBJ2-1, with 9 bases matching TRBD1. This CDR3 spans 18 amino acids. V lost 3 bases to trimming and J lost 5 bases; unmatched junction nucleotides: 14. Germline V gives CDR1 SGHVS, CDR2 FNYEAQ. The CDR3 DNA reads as TGTGCCAGCAGCTTTGCTGGTGGGCCGGGACAGGGTGACAATGAGCAGTTCTTC. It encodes CASSFAGGPGQGDNEQFF.

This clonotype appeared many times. The CDR3 spells CAPQTGEDTF. In nucleotides, the CDR3 is TGTGCCCCCCAAACAGGGGAGGACACCTTC. The chain recombines TRBV10-3 with TRBJ1-2, with TRBD1 matching over 7 bases. CDR1 ENHRY and CDR2 SYGVKD come from the germline V gene. The CDR3 spans 10 residues. The junction had 9 bases not matched to a gene; V was cut back by 11 bases and J by 12 bases.

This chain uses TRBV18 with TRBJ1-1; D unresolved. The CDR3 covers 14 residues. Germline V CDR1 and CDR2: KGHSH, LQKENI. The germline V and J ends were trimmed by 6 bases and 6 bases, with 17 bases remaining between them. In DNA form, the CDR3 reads TGTGCCAGCTCCTCCGCTCCACGTCTTGCTGAAGCTTTCTTT. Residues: CASSSAPRLAEAFF.

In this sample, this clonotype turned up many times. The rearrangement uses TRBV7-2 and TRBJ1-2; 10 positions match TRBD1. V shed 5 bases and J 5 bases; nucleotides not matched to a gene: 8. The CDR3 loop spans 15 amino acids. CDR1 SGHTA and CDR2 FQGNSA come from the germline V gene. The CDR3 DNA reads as TGTGCCAGCAGCGATCAACCGGGACAGGGGTATGGCTACACCTTC. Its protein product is CASSDQPGQGYGYTF. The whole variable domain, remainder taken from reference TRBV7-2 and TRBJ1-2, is GAGVSQSPSNKVTEKGKDVELRCDPISGHTALYWYRQSLGQGLEFLIYFQGNSAPDKSGLPSDRFSAERTGGSVSTLTIQRTQQEDSAVYLCASSDQPGQGYGYTFGSGTRLTVV.

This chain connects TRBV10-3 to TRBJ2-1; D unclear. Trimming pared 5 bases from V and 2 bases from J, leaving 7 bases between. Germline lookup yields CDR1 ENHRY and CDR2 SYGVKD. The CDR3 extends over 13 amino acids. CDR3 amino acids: CAISSETYNEQFF. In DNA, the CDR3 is TGTGCCATCAGTTCCGAAACCTACAATGAGCAGTTCTTC.

The CDR3 DNA reads as TGTGCCAGCACCCGGCAGGAGGCTGGGGCCAACGTCCTGACTTTC. Amino acid sequence: CASTRQEAGANVLTF. This sequence joins TRBV12-3 or TRBV12-4 and TRBJ2-6; tentatively, D is TRBD2 (5 bases). There are 15 residues in the CDR3. V lost 7 bases and J 2 bases, leaving 12 bases between the germline ends.

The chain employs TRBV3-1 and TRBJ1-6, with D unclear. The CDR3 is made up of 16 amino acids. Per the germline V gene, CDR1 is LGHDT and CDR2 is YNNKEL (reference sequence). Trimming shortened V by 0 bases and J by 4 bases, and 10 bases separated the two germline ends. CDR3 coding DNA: TGTGCCAGCAGCCAAGAGGGTGACTCGTATAATTCACCCCTCCACTTT. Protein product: CASSQEGDSYNSPLHF.

The CDR3 loop is CASSVGRQGAVYGYTF. CDR3 bases: TGTGCCAGCAGCGTTGGGAGACAGGGGGCTGTCTATGGCTACACCTTC. The chain has TRBV9 and TRBJ1-2, with 10 bases fitting TRBD1. CDR1 and CDR2 (germline): SGDLS, YYNGEE. This CDR3 has 16 amino acids. Unmatched junction bases numbered 8, after V lost 2 bases and J lost 4 bases.

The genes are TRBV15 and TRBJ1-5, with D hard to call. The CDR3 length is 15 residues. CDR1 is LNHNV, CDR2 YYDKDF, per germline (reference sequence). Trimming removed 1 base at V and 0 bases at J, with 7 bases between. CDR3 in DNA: TGTGCCACCAGCAGAGGGGCGCTTAGCAATCAGCCCCAGCATTTT. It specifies CATSRGALSNQPQHF.

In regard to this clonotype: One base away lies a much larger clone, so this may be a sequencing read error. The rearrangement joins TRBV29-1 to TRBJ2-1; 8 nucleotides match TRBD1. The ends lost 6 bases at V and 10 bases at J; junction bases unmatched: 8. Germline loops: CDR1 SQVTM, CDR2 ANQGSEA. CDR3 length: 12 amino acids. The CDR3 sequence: CSVGDRLYEQFF. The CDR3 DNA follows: TGCAGCGTAGGGGACAGGTTATACGAGCAGTTCTTC.

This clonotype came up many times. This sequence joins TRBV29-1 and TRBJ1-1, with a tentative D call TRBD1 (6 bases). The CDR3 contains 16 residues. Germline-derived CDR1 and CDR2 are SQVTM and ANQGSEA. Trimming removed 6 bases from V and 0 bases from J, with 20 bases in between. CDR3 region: CSVPGGRGIMNTEAFF. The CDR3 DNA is TGCAGCGTCCCCGGGGGCAGGGGCATTATGAACACTGAAGCTTTCTTT.

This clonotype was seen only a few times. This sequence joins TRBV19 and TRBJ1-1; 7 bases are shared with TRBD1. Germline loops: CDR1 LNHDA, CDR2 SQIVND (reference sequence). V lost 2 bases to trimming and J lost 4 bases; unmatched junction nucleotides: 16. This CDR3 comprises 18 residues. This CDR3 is CASSISSTGTALATEAFF. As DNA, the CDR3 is TGTGCCAGTAGTATAAGCTCTACCGGGACAGCTTTGGCCACTGAAGCTTTCTTT.

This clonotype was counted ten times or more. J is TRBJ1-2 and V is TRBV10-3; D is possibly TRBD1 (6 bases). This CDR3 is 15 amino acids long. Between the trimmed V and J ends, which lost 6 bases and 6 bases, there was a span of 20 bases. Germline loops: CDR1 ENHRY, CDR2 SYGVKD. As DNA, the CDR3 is TGTGCCATCAGAGCCGGGACATCTCAGACGGATGGCTACACCTTC. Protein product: CAIRAGTSQTDGYTF.

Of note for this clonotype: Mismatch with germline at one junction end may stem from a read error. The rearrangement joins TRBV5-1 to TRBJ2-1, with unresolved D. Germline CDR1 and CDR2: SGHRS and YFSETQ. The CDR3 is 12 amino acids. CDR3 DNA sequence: TGCGCCAGCGGCTTCGGGCGGCAAGAGCAGTTCTTC. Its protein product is CASGFGRQEQFF.

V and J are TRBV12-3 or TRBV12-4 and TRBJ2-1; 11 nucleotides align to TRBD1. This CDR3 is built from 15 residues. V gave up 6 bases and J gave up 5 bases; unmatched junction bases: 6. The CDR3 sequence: CASSPGTGGDNEQFF. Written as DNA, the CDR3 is TGTGCCAGCAGCCCCGGGACAGGGGGGGACAATGAGCAGTTCTTC.

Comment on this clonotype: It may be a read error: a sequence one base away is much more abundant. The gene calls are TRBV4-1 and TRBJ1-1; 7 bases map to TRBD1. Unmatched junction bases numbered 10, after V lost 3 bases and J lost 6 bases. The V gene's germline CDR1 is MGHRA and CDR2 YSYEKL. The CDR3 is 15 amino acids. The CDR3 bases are TGCGCCAGCAGCCAGCCGACAGGGAGTCGTCCTGAAGCTTTCTTT. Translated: CASSQPTGSRPEAFF.

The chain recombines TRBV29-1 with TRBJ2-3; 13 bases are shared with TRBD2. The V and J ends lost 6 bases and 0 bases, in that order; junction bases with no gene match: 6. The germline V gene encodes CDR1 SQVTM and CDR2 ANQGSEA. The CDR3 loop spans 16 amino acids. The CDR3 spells CSVGTSGVSSTDTQYF. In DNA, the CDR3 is TGCAGCGTCGGGACTAGCGGGGTTAGTAGCACAGATACGCAGTATTTT.